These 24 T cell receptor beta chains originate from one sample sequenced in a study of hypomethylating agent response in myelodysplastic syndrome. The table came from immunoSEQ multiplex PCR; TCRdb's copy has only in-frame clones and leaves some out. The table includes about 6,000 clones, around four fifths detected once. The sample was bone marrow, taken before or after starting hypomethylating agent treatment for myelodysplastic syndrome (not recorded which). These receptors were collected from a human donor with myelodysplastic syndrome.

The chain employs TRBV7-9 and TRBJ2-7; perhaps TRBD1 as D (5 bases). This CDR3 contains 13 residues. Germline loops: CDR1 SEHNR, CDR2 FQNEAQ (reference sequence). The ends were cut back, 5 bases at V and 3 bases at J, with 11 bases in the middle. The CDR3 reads CASSPDTFYEQYF. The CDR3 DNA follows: TGTGCCAGCAGCCCGGACACCTTCTACGAGCAGTACTTC.

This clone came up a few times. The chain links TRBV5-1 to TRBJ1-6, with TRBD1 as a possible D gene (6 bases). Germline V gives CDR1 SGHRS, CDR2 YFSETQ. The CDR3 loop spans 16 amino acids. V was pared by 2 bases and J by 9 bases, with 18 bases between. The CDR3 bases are TGCGCCAGCAGCTTCACGGGGACACTGGAAGGTTCACCCCTCCACTTT. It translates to CASSFTGTLEGSPLHF.

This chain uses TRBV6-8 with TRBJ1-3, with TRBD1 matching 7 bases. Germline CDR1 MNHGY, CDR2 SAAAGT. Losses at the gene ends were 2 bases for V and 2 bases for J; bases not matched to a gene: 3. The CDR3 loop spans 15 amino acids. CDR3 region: CASSYTGDAGNTIYF. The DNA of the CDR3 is TGTGCCAGCAGTTACACAGGGGACGCTGGAAACACCATATATTTT.

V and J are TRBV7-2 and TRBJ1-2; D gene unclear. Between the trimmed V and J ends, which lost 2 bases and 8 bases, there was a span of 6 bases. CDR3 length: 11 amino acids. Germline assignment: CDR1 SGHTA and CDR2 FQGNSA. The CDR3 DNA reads TGTGCCAGCAGCTTATTGGCCGGCTACACCTTC. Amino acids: CASSLLAGYTF. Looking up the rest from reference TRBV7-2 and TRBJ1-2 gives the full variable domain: GAGVSQSPSNKVTEKGKDVELRCDPISGHTALYWYRQSLGQGLEFLIYFQGNSAPDKSGLPSDRFSAERTGGSVSTLTIQRTQQEDSAVYLCASSLLAGYTFGSGTRLTVV.

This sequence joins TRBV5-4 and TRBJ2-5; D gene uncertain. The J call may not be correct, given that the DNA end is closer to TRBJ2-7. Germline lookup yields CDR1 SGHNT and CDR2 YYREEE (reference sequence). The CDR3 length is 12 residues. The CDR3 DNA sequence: TGTGCCAGCAGCTTGATGGGCTACGAGCAGTACTTC. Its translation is CASSLMGYEQYF.

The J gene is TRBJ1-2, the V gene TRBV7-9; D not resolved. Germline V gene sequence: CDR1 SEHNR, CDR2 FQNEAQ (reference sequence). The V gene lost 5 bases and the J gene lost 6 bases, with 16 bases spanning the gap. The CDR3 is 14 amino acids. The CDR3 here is CASSRRQSGDGYTF. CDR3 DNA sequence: TGTGCCAGCAGCCGCCGGCAGTCTGGAGATGGCTACACCTTC.

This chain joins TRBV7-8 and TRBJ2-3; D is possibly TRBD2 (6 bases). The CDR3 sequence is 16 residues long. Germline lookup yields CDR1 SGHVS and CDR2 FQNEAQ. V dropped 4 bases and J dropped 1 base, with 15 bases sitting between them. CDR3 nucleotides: TGTGCCAGCAGCTGGCGCGGGGAGCCGGGCACAGATACGCAGTATTTT. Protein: CASSWRGEPGTDTQYF.

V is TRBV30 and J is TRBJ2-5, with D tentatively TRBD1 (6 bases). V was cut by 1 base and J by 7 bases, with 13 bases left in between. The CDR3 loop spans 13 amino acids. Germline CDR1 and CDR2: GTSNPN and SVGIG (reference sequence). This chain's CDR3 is CAWSGPTGLTQYF. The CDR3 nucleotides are TGTGCCTGGAGTGGCCCTACAGGGTTGACCCAGTACTTC.

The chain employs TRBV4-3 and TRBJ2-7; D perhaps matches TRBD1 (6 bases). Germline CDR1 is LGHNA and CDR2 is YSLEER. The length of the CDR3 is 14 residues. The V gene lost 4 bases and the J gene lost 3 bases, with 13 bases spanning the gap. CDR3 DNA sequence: TGCGCCAGCAGCCCCACTCTGACAGGCTACGAGCAGTACTTC. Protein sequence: CASSPTLTGYEQYF.

CDR3 bases: TGTGCCAGCAGTTTTTCGGGAGAGGGCAAAAACATTCAGTACTTC. It encodes CASSFSGEGKNIQYF. The chain couples TRBV28 to TRBJ2-4; the D gene is possibly TRBD2 (6 bases). Germline-derived CDR1 and CDR2 are MDHEN and SYDVKM. Deletions cut 3 bases from V and 3 bases from J, with 12 bases between. This CDR3 spans 15 amino acids.

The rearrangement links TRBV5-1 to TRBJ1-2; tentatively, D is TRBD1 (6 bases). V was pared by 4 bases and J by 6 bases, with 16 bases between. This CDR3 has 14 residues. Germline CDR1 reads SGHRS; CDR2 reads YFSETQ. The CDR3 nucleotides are TGCGCCAGCAGCGGGGGGGCAATAGCTCATGGCTACACCTTC. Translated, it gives CASSGGAIAHGYTF.

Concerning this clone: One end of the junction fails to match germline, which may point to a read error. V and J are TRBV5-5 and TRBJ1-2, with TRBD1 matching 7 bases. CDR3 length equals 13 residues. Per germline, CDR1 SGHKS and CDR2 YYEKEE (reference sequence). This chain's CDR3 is CASSLIGTVKFHF. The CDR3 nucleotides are TGTGCCAGCAGCCTAATCGGGACAGTGAAATTTCACTTC.

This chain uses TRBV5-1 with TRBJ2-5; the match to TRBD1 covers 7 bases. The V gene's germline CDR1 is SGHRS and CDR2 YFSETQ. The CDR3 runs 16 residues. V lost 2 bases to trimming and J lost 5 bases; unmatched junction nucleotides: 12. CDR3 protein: CASSFMGTVTPETQYF. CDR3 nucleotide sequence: TGCGCCAGCAGCTTCATGGGGACAGTAACGCCTGAGACCCAGTACTTC.

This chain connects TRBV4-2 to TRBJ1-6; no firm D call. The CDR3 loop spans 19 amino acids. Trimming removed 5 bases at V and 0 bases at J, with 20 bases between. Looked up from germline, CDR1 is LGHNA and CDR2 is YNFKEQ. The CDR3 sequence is CASSLSRQDSSSYNSPLHF. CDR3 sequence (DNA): TGTGCCAGCAGCTTATCTCGGCAGGATTCAAGCTCCTATAATTCACCCCTCCACTTT.

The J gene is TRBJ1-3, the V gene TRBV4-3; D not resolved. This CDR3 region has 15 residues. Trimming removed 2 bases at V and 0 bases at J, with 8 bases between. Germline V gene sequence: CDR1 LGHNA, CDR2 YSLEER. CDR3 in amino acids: CASSQIPSSGNTIYF. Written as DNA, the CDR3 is TGCGCCAGCAGCCAAATACCAAGCTCTGGAAACACCATATATTTT.

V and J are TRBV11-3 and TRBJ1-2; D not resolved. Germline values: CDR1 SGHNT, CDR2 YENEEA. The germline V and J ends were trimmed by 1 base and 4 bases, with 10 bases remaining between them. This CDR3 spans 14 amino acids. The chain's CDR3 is CASSLAGPLYGYTF. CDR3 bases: TGTGCCAGCAGCTTAGCGGGCCCACTCTATGGCTACACCTTC.

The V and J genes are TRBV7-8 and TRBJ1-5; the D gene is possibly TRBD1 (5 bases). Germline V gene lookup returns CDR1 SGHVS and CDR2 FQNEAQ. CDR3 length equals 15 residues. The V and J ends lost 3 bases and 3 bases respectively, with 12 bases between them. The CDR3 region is CASSFGARDNQPQHF. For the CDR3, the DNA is TGTGCCAGCAGCTTTGGGGCCAGGGACAATCAGCCCCAGCATTTT.

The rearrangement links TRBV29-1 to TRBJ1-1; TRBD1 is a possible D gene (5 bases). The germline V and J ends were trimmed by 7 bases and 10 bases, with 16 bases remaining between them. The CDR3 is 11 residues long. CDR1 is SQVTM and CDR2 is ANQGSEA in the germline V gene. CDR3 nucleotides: TGCAGCGGGCGTGAGGGGCGTGGAGCTTTCTTT. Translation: CSGREGRGAFF. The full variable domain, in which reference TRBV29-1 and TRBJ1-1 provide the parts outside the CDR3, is SAVISQKPSRDICQRGTSLTIQCQVDSQVTMMFWYRQQPGQSLTLIATANQGSEATYESGFVIDKFPISRPNLTFSTLTVSNMSPEDSSIYLCSGREGRGAFFGQGTRLTVV.

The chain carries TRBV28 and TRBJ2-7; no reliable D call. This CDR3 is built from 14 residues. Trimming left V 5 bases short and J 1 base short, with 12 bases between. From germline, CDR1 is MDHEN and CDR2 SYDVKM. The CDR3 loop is CASSTQTGSYEQYF. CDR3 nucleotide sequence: TGTGCCAGCAGTACTCAGACTGGTTCCTACGAGCAGTACTTC.

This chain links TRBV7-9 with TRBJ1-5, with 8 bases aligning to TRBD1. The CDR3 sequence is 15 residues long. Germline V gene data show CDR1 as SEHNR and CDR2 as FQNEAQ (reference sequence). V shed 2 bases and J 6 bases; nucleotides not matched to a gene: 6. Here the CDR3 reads CASSLTAGGFQPQHF. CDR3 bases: TGTGCCAGCAGCTTAACGGCAGGGGGCTTTCAGCCCCAGCATTTT.

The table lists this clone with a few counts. CDR3 nucleotides: TGTGCCTGGAGTTCAGGGGCCTGGGATAGCAATCAGCCCCAGCATTTT. This codes for CAWSSGAWDSNQPQHF. The chain couples TRBV30 to TRBJ1-5; D perhaps matches TRBD1 (6 bases). The CDR3 length is 16 residues. From germline, CDR1 is GTSNPN and CDR2 SVGIG (reference sequence). V was trimmed by 2 bases and J by 0 bases, leaving 14 bases between them.

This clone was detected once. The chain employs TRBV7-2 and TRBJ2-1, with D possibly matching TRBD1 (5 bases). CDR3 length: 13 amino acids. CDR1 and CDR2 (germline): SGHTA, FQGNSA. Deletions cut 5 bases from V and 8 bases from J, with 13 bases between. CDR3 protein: CASSLGWGYEQFF. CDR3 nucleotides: TGTGCCAGCAGCCTCGGATGGGGCTATGAGCAGTTCTTC.

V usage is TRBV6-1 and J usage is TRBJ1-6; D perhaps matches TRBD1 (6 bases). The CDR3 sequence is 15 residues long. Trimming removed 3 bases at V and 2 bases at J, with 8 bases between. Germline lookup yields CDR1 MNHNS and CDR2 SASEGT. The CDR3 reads CASSDRTAYNSPLHF. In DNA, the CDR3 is TGTGCCAGCAGTGACAGGACAGCCTATAATTCACCCCTCCACTTT.

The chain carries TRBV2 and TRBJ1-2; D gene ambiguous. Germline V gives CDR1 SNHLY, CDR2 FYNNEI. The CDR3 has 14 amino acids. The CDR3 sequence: CVCTRGQENYGYTF. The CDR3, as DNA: TGTGTCTGCACTCGGGGTCAGGAGAACTATGGCTACACCTTC. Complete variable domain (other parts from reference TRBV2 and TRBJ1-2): EPEVTQTPSHQVTQMGQEVILRCVPISNHLYFYWYRQILGQKVEFLVSFYNNEISEKSEIFDDQFSVERPDGSNFTLKIRSTKLEDSAMYFCVCTRGQENYGYTFGSGTRLTVV.